The clone carrying this T cell receptor beta chain was detected ten times or more. The antigen remains unidentified. V lost 5 bases and J lost 7; bases outside the gene matches: 2. The CDR3 spans 13 residues. For the second PCR, which ran for about 7 to 12 cycles, a sample-barcoded 5' primer and a J-beta primer mix were used. A 12-random-nucleotide template-switch adaptor tagged each cDNA molecule. Each CDR3 protein gets one entry after TCRdb re-called the 5' RACE reads with MiXCR. Among around 1.7 million distinct CDR3 sequences, roughly 28% were seen once, and the ten largest hold roughly 8%. The sample comes from a study of blood T cells in healthy people across ages. Study-level findings and limits: Donors of long life had a larger count of naive CD4+ cells and greater diversity than aged donors.

Every donor contributed 8 to 10 milliliters of peripheral blood by blood draw. The origin of this receptor is a woman in her 30s in good health. The chain combines TRBV12-3 or TRBV12-4 with TRBJ1-6, with 7 bases identical to TRBD1. Sequencing input: blood. This chain's CDR3 is CASSGQANSPLHF. The CDR3 nucleotides are TGTGCCAGCAGTGGACAGGCCAATTCACCCCTCCACTTT.